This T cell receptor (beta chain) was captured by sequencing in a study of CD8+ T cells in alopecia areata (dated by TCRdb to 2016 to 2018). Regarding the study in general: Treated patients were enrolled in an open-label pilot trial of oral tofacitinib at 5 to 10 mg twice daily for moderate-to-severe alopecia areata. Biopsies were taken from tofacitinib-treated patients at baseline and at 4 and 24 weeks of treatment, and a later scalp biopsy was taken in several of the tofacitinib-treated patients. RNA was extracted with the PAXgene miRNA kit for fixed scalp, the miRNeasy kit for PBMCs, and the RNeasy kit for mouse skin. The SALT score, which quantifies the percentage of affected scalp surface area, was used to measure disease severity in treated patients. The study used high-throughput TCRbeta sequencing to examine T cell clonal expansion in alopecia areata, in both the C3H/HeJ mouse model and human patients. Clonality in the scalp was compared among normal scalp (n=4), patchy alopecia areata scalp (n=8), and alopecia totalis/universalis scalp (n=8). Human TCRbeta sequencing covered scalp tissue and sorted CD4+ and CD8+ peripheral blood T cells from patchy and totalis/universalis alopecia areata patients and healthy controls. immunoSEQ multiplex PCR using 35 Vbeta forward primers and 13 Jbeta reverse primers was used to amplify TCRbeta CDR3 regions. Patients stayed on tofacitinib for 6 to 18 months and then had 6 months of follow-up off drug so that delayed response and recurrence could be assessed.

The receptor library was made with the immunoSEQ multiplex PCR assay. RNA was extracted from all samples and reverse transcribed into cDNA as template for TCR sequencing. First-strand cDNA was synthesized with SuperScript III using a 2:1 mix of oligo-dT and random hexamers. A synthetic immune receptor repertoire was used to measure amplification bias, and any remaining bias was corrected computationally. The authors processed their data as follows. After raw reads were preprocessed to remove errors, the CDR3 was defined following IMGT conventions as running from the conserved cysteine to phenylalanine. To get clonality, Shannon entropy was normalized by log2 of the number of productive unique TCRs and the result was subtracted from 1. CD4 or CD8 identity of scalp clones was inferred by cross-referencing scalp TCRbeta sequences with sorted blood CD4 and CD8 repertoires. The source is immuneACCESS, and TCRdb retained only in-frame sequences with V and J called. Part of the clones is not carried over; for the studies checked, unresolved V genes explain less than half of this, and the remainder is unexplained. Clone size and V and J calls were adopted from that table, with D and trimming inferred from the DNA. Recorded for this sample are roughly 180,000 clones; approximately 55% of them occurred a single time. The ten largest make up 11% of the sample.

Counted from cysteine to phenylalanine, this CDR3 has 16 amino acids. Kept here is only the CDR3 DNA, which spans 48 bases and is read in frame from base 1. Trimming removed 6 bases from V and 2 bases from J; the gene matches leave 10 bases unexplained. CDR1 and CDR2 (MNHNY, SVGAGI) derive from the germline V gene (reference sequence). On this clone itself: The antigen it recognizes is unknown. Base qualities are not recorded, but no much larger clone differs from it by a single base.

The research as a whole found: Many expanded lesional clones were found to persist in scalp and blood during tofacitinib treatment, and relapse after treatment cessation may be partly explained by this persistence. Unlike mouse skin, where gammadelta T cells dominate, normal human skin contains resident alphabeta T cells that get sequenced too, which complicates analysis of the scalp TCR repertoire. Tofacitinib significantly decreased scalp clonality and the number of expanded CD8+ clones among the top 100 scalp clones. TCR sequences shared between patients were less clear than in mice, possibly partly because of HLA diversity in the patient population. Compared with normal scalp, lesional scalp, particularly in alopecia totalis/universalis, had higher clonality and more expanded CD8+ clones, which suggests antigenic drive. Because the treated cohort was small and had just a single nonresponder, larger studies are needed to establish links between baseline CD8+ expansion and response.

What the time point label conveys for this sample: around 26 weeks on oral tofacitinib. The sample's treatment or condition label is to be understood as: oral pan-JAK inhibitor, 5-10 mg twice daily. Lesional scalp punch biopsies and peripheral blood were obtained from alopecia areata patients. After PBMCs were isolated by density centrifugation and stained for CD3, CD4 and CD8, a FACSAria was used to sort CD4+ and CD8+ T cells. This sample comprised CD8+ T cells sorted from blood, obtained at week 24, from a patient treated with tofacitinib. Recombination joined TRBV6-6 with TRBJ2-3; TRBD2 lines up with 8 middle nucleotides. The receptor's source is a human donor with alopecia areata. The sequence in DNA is TGTGCCAGCAGACAAAAAGCGGGGGCTGACACAGATACGCAGTATTTT. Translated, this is CASRQKAGADTDTQYF.